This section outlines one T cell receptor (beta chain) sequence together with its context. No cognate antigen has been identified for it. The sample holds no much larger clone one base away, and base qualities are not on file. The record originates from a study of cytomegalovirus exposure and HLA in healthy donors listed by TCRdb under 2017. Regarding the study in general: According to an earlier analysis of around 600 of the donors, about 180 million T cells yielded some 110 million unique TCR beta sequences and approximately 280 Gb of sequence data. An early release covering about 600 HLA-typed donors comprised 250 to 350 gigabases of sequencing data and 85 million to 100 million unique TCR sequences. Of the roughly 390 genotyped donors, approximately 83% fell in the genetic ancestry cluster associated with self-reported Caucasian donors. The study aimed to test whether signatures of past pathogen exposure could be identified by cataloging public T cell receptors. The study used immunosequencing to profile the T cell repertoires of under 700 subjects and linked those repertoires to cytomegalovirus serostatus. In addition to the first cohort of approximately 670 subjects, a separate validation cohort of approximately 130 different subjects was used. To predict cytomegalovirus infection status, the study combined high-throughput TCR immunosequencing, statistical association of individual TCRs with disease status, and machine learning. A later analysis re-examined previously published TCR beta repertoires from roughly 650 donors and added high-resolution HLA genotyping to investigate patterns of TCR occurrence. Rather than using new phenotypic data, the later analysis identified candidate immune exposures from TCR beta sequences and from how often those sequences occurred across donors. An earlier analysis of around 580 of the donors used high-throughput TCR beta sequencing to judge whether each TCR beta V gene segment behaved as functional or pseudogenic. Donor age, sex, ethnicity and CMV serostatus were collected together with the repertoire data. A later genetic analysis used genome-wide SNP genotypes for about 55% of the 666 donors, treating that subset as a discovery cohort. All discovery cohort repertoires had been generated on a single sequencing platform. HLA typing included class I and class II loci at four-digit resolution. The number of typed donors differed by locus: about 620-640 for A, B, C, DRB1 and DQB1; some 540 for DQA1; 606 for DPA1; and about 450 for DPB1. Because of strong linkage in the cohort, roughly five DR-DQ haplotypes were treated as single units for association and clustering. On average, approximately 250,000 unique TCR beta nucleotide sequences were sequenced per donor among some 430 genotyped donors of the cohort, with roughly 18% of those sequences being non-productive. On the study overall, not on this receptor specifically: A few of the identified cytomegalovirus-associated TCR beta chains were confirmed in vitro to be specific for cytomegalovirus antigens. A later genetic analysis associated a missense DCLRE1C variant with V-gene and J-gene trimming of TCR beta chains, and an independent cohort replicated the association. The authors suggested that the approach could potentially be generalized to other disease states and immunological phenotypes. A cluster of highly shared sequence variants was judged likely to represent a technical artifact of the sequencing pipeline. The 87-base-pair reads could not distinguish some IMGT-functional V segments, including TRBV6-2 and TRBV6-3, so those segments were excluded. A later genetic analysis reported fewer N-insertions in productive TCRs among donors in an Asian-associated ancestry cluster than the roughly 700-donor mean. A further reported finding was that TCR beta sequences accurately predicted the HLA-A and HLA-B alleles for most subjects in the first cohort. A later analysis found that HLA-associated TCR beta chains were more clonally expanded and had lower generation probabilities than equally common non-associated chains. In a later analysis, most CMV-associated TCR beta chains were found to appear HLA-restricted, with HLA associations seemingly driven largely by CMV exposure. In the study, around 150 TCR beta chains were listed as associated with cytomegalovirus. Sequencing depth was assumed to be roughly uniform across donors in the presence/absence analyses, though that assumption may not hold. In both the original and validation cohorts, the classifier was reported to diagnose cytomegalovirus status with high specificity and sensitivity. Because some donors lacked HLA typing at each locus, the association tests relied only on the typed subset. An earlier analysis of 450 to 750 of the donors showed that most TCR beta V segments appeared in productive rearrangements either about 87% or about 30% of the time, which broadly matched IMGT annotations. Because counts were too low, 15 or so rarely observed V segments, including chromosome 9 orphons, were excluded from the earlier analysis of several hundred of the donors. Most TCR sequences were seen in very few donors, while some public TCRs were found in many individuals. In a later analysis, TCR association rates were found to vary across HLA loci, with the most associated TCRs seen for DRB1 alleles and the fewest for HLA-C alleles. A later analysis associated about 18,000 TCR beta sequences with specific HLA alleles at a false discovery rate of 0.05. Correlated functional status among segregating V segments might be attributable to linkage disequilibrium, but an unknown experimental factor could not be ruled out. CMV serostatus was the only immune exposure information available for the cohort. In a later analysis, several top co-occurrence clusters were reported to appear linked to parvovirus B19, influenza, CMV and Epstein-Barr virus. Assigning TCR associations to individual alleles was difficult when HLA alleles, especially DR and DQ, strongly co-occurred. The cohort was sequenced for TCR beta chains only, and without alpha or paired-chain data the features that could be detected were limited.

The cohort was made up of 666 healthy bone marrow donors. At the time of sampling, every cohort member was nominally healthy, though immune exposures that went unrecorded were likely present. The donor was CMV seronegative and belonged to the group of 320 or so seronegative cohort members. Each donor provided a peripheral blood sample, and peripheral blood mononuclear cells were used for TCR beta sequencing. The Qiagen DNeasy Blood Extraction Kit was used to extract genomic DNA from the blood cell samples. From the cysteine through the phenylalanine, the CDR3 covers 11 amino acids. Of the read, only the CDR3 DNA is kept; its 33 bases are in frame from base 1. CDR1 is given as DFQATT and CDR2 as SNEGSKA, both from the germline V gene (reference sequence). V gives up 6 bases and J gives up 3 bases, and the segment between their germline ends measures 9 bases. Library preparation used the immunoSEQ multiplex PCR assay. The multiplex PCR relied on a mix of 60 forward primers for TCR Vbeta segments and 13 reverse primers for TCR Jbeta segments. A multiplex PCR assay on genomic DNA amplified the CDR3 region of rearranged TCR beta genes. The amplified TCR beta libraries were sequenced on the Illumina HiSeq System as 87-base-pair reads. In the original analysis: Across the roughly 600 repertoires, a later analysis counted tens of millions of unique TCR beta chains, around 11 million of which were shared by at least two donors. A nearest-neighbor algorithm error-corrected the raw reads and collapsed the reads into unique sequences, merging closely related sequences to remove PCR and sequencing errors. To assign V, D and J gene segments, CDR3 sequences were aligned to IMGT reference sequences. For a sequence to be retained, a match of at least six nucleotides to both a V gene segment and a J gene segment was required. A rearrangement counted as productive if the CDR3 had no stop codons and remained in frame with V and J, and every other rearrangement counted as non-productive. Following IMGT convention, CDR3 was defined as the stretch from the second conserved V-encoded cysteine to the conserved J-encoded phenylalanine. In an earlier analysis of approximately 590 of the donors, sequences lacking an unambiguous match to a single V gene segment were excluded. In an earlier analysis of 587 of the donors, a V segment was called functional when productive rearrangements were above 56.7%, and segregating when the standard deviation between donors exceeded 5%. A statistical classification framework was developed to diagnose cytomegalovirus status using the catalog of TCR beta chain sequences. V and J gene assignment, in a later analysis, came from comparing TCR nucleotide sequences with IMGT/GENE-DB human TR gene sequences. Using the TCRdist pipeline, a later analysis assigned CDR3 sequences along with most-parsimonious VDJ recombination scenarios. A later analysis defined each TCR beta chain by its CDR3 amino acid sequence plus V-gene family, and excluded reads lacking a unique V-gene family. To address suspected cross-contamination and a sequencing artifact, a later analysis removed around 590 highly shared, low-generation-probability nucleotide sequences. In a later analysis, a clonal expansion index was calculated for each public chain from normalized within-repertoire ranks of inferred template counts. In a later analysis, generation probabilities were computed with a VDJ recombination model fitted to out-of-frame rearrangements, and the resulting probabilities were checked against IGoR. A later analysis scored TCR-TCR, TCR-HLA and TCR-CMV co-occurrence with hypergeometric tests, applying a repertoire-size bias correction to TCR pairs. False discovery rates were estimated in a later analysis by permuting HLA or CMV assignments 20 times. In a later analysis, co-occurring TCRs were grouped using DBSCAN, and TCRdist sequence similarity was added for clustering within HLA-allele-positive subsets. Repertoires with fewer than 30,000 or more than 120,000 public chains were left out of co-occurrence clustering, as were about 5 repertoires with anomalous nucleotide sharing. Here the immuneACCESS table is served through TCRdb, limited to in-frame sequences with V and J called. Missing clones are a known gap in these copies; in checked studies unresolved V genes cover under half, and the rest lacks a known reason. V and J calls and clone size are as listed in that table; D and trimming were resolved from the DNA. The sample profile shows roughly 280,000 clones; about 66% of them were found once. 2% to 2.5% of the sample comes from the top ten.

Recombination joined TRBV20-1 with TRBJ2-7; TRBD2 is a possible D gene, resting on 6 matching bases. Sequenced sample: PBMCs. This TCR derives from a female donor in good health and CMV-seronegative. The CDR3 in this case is CSAASDYEQYF. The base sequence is TGCAGTGCAGCTAGCGACTACGAGCAGTACTTC.